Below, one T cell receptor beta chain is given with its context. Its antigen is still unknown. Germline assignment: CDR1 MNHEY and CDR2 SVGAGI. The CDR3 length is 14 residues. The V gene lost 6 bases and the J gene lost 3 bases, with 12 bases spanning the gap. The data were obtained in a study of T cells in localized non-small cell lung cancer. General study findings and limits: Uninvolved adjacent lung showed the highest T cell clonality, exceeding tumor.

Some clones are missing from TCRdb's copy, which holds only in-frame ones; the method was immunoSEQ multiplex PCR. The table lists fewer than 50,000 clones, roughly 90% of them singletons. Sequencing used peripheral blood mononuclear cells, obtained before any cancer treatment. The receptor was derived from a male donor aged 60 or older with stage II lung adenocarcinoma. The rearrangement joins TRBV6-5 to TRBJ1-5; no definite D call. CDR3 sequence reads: CASSRTDNNQPQHF. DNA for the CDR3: TGTGCCAGCAGCCGGACGGATAACAATCAGCCCCAGCATTTT.